This T cell receptor (beta chain) was retrieved from a study of T cell responses to AZD1222 COVID-19 vaccine. Measured with immunoSEQ multiplex PCR; TCRdb has only the in-frame clones, and not every one. This sample has approximately 170,000 clones, with around 94% found just once. CDR3 size: 14 residues. Germline loops: CDR1 SGHVS, CDR2 FNYEAQ. Trimming left V 6 bases short and J 6 bases short, with 15 bases between. The sample here was peripheral blood, taken 28 days after the second AZD1222 dose. The chain joins TRBV7-6 to TRBJ2-1; TRBD1 might be the D (5 bases). The source is an adult who received the AZD1222 COVID-19 vaccine. CDR3 bases: TGTGCCAGCAGTTCAGGGCCTCTGGTCAATGAGCAGTTCTTC. This codes for CASSSGPLVNEQFF.